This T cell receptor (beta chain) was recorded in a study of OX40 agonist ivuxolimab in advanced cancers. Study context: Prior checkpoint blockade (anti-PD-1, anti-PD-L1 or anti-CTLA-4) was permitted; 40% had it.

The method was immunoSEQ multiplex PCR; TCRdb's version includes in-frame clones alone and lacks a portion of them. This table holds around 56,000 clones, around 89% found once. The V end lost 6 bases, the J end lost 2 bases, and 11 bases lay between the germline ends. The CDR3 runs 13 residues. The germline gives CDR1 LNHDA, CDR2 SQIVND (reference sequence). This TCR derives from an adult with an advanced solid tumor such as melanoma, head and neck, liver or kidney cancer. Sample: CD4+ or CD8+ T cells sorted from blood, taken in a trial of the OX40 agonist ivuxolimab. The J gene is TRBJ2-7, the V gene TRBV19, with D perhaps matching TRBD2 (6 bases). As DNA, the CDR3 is TGTGCCAGTAGGATGGGGGGAACCTACGAGCAGTACTTC. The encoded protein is CASRMGGTYEQYF.